The T cell receptor beta chain described here comes from a study of Ad26.COV2.S vaccination and SARS-CoV-2 variants. With 6 bases clipped from V and 0 bases from J, the junction kept 6 bases outside the gene matches. CDR3 length: 17 residues. Germline V gives CDR1 MDHEN, CDR2 SYDVKM. Treatment here: some 19 received Ad26.COV2.S at low or high dose, single or two shots; several received placebo; per-sample allocation not given. Samples were taken on day 63 after the first vaccine or placebo injection. Measured with immunoSEQ multiplex PCR; TCRdb has only the in-frame clones, and not every one. Among about 350,000 clones listed, roughly 89% were seen once.

The rearrangement links TRBV28 to TRBJ2-6; the match to TRBD1 covers 9 bases. The material was peripheral blood, obtained in a trial of Ad26.COV2.S vaccine versus placebo. The TCR comes from a person between 18 and 65 years old who received the Ad26.COV2.S COVID-19 vaccine or a placebo. The CDR3 DNA reads as TGTGCCAGCAGCCGACAGGGGGTGCACTCTGGGGCCAACGTCCTGACTTTC. Translated: CASSRQGVHSGANVLTF.